This TCR beta chain comes out of a study of blood T cell repertoires in COVID-19. The germline gives CDR1 MNHEY, CDR2 SVGEGT. V was pared by 2 bases and J by 4 bases, with 14 bases between. The CDR3 totals 15 residues. Repertoires were generated with immunoSEQ multiplex PCR, while TCRdb's copy carries only in-frame clones and drops some. Counted here are around 300,000 clones, over 80% occurring once; the ten biggest clones make up 5%. The sequenced material came from PBMCs or T cells enriched from blood (not recorded which). This sequence joins TRBV6-2 or TRBV6-3 and TRBJ1-2; possible D gene TRBD1, 6 bases. The sequence was collected from a man younger than 45 who had recovered from COVID-19. In DNA, the CDR3 is TGTGCCAGCAGTTACACGGGACACTCAGTCTATGGCTACACCTTC. Its protein is CASSYTGHSVYGYTF.